This T cell receptor (beta chain) is from a study of shared clonotypes between healthy human individuals. About the research overall: CD4 naive cells filled three plates per donor, CD4 memory three, CD8 naive two and CD8 memory one.

Replicate PCRs from sorted subsets contained around 200 ng DNA, which is around 29,000 T cell genomes. Generated by immunoSEQ multiplex PCR, the TCRdb table keeps only in-frame clones and is missing some. The sample records 2 million to 2.5 million clones, under 97% being singletons. The CDR3 consists of 17 residues. Germline assignment: CDR1 SGHNT and CDR2 YENEEA. Trimming took 3 bases from V and 5 from J; bases not matched to a gene: 9. The chain is built from TRBV11-3 and TRBJ2-2; 10 nucleotides match TRBD2. The sequencing sample was made of naive CD4+ T cells sorted from blood. This sample's subset: CD45RA+ positively selected. This TCR derives from a man younger than 35 in good health. The CDR3 DNA reads as TGTGCCAGCAGCTTGTCTAGCGGGAGTGCGTTAACCGGGGAGCTGTTTTTT. The encoded protein is CASSLSSGSALTGELFF.